The entry below gives a single T cell receptor beta chain sequence along with its context. A junction boundary mismatches the germline segment, possibly from a read error. Original analysis: The authors estimated nucleated cell counts from reference gene primer amplification. Profiled with immunoSEQ multiplex PCR; TCRdb holds only in-frame clones, not every one. Clone size and the V and J calls come from that table; the DNA yielded D and trimming. This sample has under 250,000 clones, with around 85% found just once. The data were taken from a study of blood T cell repertoires in COVID-19. In the study overall: Spain, Italy and the United States supplied samples that represented acute and convalescent COVID-19. T cells, B-cell-depleted T cells, or PBMCs provided the cDNA or gDNA that served as material.

Germline V gene lookup returns CDR1 ENHRY and CDR2 SYGVKD. The CDR3 totals 15 residues. The sequence derives from a woman of 80 years or more with acute or convalescent COVID-19. The material sequenced was peripheral blood. The chain carries TRBV10-3 and TRBJ2-7, with 8 bases fitting TRBD2. CDR3 DNA: TGTGCCATCAGGGAGTTTAGCGGGGAGACCTACGAGCAGTACTTC. This gives the protein CAIREFSGETYEQYF.